This T cell receptor beta chain was recorded in a study of T cells in localized non-small cell lung cancer. Only in-frame clones appear in the TCRdb table, and some are missing; sequencing was by immunoSEQ multiplex PCR. This sample yields about 78,000 clones, of which 70% to 90% are seen a single time; under 3.5% belongs to the top ten. Regarding this clone: Antigen unknown.

Study-level findings and limits: Prolonged overall survival went with higher T cell density in the blood.

CDR1 MNHNY and CDR2 SVGAGI come from the germline V gene (reference sequence). This CDR3 region has 12 residues. Trimming removed 2 bases at V and 2 bases at J, with 4 bases between. V is TRBV6-6 and J is TRBJ2-7, with D hard to call. The clonotype originates from a man between 40 and 75 years old with stage I lung adenocarcinoma. This material consisted of peripheral blood, taken before any cancer treatment. The CDR3 coding sequence is TGTGCCAGCAGTTACGGGACCTACGAGCAGTACTTC. This translates into CASSYGTYEQYF.